These 22 T cell receptor beta chains were all obtained from the same sample, sequenced in a study of OX40 agonist ivuxolimab in advanced cancers. Profiling relied on immunoSEQ multiplex PCR, and the TCRdb table lists in-frame clones only, not all of them. The sample has roughly 87,000 clones, approximately 91% seen once; the top ten hold around 0.71%. The sequencing here drew on CD4+ or CD8+ T cells sorted from blood, taken in a trial of the OX40 agonist ivuxolimab. The source is an adult with an advanced solid tumor such as melanoma, head and neck, liver or kidney cancer.

This chain links TRBV18 with TRBJ1-2; D ambiguous. The germline gives CDR1 KGHSH, CDR2 LQKENI. The CDR3 is 17 amino acids. Trimming cost V 1 base and J 8 bases, with 23 bases left between them. As DNA, the CDR3 is TGTGCCAGCTCACCACGCAAGGTGACCGATGCTGCGGGCGGCTACACCTTC. It specifies CASSPRKVTDAAGGYTF.

This clone was seen more than once but under ten times. The genes are TRBV4-2 and TRBJ1-5; D is uncertain. Germline values: CDR1 LGHNA, CDR2 YNFKEQ. This CDR3 spans 14 amino acids. Trimming took off 0 bases at V and 6 bases at J, with 9 bases between the two ends. This chain's CDR3 is CASSQDNSGQPQHF. As DNA, the CDR3 is TGTGCCAGCAGCCAAGACAATTCGGGTCAGCCCCAGCATTTT.

V and J are TRBV6-6 and TRBJ1-2; 11 bases agree with TRBD1. Per the germline V gene, CDR1 is MNHNY and CDR2 is SVGAGI (reference sequence). The CDR3 runs 16 residues. Unmatched junction bases numbered 6, after V lost 2 bases and J lost 4 bases. In nucleotides, the CDR3 is TGTGCCAGCAGTTACCTCAGCGGGACAGGGGGCTATGGCTACACCTTC. Amino acid sequence: CASSYLSGTGGYGYTF.

The J gene is TRBJ2-5, the V gene TRBV2; D unresolved. V was clipped by 8 bases and J by 2 bases, with 6 bases between them. Per the germline V gene, CDR1 is SNHLY and CDR2 is FYNNEI. This CDR3 is built from 11 residues. The CDR3 reads CASRSQETQYF. The CDR3 DNA reads TGTGCCAGCCGGAGTCAAGAGACCCAGTACTTC.

The rearrangement links TRBV28 to TRBJ1-4; D remains ambiguous. The CDR3 runs to 15 residues. Germline V gene lookup returns CDR1 MDHEN and CDR2 SYDVKM. V was pared by 9 bases and J by 6 bases, with 20 bases between. CDR3 sequence reads: CASAGVSGSDEKLFF. In nucleotides, the CDR3 is TGTGCCAGTGCCGGGGTGTCGGGAAGCGATGAAAAACTGTTTTTT.

For this clone: Compared with germline, one end of the junction differs, possibly owing to a read error. The V gene is TRBV19, the J gene TRBJ1-1; D uncertain. The CDR3 covers 14 residues. Germline V CDR1 and CDR2: LNHDA, SQIVND (reference sequence). The CDR3 sequence is CASSQLSGETEAFF. In nucleotides, the CDR3 is TGTGCTAGTAGCCAGCTTTCGGGAGAGACTGAAGCTTTCTTT.

The gene calls are TRBV7-9 and TRBJ2-7; the D is unclear. V dropped 2 bases and J dropped 1 base, with 9 bases sitting between them. The CDR3 length is 14 residues. Germline CDR1 and CDR2: SEHNR and FQNEAQ (reference sequence). The CDR3 sequence is CASSLNTNSYEQYF. The CDR3 coding sequence is TGTGCCAGCAGCTTAAACACTAATTCCTACGAGCAGTACTTC.

This sequence joins TRBV19 and TRBJ2-1; 7 bases line up with TRBD1. CDR3 size: 14 residues. V lost 4 bases and J lost 8; bases outside the gene matches: 8. CDR1 is LNHDA, CDR2 SQIVND, per germline (reference sequence). CDR3 sequence reads: CASSTARQGYEQFF. The CDR3 DNA sequence: TGTGCCAGTAGTACCGCAAGACAGGGCTATGAGCAGTTCTTC.

In DNA, the CDR3 is TGTGCCAGCTCACCGACAGGAGGCGACACTGAAGCTTTCTTT. Its protein product is CASSPTGGDTEAFF. This chain uses TRBV18 with TRBJ1-1; a weak D match, TRBD1 (6 bases). V shed 3 bases and J shed 3 bases, with 11 bases lying between them. Germline loops: CDR1 KGHSH, CDR2 LQKENI. The CDR3 contains 14 residues.

The chain has TRBV7-7 and TRBJ2-2; D may be TRBD2 (6 bases). V was pared by 5 bases and J by 0 bases, with 13 bases between. CDR1 is SSHAT, CDR2 FNYEAQ, per germline (reference sequence). The CDR3 covers 16 residues. The chain's CDR3 is CASSPGLRANTGELFF. The CDR3 nucleotides are TGTGCCAGCAGCCCGGGACTCCGAGCGAACACCGGGGAGCTGTTTTTT.

This clone was counted only a few times. V usage is TRBV18 and J usage is TRBJ2-2, with no clear D. This CDR3 comprises 16 residues. V lost 7 bases and J 0 bases, leaving 15 bases between the germline ends. Germline CDR1 KGHSH, CDR2 LQKENI. CDR3 sequence (DNA): TGTGCCAGCTTCACACAGAATGCCACGAACACCGGGGAGCTGTTTTTT. The encoded protein is CASFTQNATNTGELFF.

This clone has only a few counts. The J gene is TRBJ1-2, the V gene TRBV7-2, with D possibly being TRBD1 (5 bases). Trimming took 5 bases from V and 5 from J, leaving 12 bases between them. The CDR3 spans 13 residues. CDR1 and CDR2 (germline): SGHTA, FQGNSA. The CDR3: CASSRDGTYGYTF. CDR3 coding DNA: TGTGCCAGCAGCCGGGACGGGACTTATGGCTACACCTTC.

V is TRBV18 and J is TRBJ1-2, with TRBD1 identical over 7 bases. The CDR3 loop spans 15 amino acids. Germline CDR1 reads KGHSH; CDR2 reads LQKENI. With 2 bases clipped from V and 6 bases from J, the junction kept 9 bases outside the gene matches. The DNA of the CDR3 is TGTGCCAGCTCACCAGCACTTGGGACAGTCGATGGCTACACCTTC. Protein sequence: CASSPALGTVDGYTF.

This chain links TRBV30 with TRBJ1-2; TRBD1 matches at 9 bases. The trim removed 3 bases at V and 10 bases at J, leaving 9 bases unmatched. The CDR3 runs 13 residues. Germline V gives CDR1 GTSNPN, CDR2 SVGIG (reference sequence). Here the CDR3 reads CAWREPGQGSYTF. CDR3 DNA sequence: TGTGCCTGGAGGGAACCGGGACAGGGATCCTACACCTTC.

The chain recombines TRBV2 with TRBJ1-5; TRBD1 matches 8 bases. Per germline, CDR1 SNHLY and CDR2 FYNNEI. The CDR3 consists of 14 residues. After removal of 3 bases from V and 2 bases from J, the junction contained 0 bases not matched to a gene. The CDR3 protein is CASSEDRGNQPQHF. The CDR3 region has the DNA TGTGCCAGCAGTGAGGACAGGGGCAATCAGCCCCAGCATTTT.

This chain links TRBV7-6 with TRBJ1-5; D is uncertain. From germline, CDR1 is SGHVS and CDR2 FNYEAQ. This CDR3 has 15 residues. The V end lost 5 bases, the J end lost 6 bases, and 17 bases lay between the germline ends. The CDR3 region is CASSPAGGMAQPQHF. CDR3 DNA sequence: TGTGCCAGCAGCCCCGCGGGAGGGATGGCTCAGCCCCAGCATTTT.

A single count supports this clone. The chain uses TRBV6-1 and TRBJ2-1, with D hard to call. V shed 6 bases and J shed 2 bases, with 8 bases lying between them. Germline assignment: CDR1 MNHNS and CDR2 SASEGT. This CDR3 spans 13 amino acids. CDR3 sequence (DNA): TGTGCCAGCAGGCCGGGTGCCTACAATGAGCAGTTCTTC. This gives the protein CASRPGAYNEQFF.

The chain carries TRBV19 and TRBJ2-3; 7 nucleotides match TRBD1. Germline CDR1 is LNHDA and CDR2 is SQIVND (reference sequence). The length of the CDR3 is 16 residues. Trimming at V came to 0 bases and at J to 0 bases, leaving 3 bases not matched to a gene. The CDR3 region is CASSIEPGQSTDTQYF. CDR3 DNA sequence: TGTGCCAGTAGTATAGAACCGGGACAGAGCACAGATACGCAGTATTTT.

The chain recombines TRBV6-5 with TRBJ2-7; TRBD2 matches 8 bases. The CDR3 runs to 15 residues. V trimming: 7 bases; J trimming: 3 bases; junction bases outside the gene matches: 11. CDR1 and CDR2 (germline): MNHEY, SVGAGI. The CDR3: CASTMITSGHYEQYF. The DNA for the CDR3 is TGTGCCAGCACCATGATTACTAGCGGCCACTACGAGCAGTACTTC.

CDR3 sequence reads: CAWSGLGGGSQPQHF. CDR3 DNA: TGTGCCTGGAGTGGACTGGGGGGGGGTAGTCAGCCCCAGCATTTT. The J gene is TRBJ1-5, the V gene TRBV30; D possibly corresponds to TRBD1 (5 bases). V was clipped by 1 base and J by 6 bases, with 16 bases between them. The germline V gene encodes CDR1 GTSNPN and CDR2 SVGIG (reference sequence). The CDR3 is 15 residues long.

In this sample, this clone turned up once. The chain joins TRBV5-5 to TRBJ2-1; D might be TRBD1 or TRBD2, each matching 5 bases. This CDR3 contains 13 residues. Germline CDR1 SGHKS, CDR2 YYEKEE (reference sequence). V was cut by 2 bases and J by 10 bases, with 13 bases left in between. The CDR3: CASSFPQGGEQFF. CDR3 sequence (DNA): TGTGCCAGCAGCTTCCCCCAGGGCGGGGAGCAGTTCTTC.

V gene TRBV5-6 combines with J gene TRBJ2-7, with a weak D call TRBD1 (5 bases). Looked up from germline, CDR1 is SGHDT and CDR2 is YYEEEE. V was clipped by 0 bases and J by 1 base, with 8 bases between them. The CDR3 is 14 residues long. CDR3 sequence: CASSLDRLSYEQYF. As DNA, the CDR3 is TGTGCCAGCAGCTTGGACAGGTTGTCCTACGAGCAGTACTTC.